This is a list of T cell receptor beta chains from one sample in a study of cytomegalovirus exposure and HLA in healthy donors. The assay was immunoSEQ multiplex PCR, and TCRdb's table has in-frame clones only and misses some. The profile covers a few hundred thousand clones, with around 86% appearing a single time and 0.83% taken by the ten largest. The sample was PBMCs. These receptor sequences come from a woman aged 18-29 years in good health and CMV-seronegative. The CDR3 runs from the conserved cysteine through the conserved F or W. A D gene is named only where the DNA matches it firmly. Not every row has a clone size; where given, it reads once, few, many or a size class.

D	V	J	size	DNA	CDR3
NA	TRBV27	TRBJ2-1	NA	TGTGCCAGCACTTCTAGTCGGTACAATGAGCAGTTCTTC	CASTSSRYNEQFF
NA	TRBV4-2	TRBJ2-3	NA	TGTGCCAGCAGCCAAGCGGGGGGCGGGACAGATACGCAGTATTTT	CASSQAGGGTDTQYF
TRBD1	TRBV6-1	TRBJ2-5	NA	TGTGCCAGCCTCTCCGGGACAGGGGGTGGAGAGACCCAGTACTTC	CASLSGTGGGETQYF
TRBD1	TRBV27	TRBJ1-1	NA	TGTGCCAGCAGTATTCACAGGGGGATGAACACTGAAGCTTTCTTT	CASSIHRGMNTEAFF
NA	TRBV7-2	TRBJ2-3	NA	TGTGCCAGCAGCTTAGCGCTGGCTAGCACAGATACGCAGTATTTT	CASSLALASTDTQYF
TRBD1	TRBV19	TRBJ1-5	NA	TGTGCCAGTAGTATTTTCCGGGACAGCCCACAGCCCCAGCATTTT	CASSIFRDSPQPQHF
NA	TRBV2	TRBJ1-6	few	TGTGCCAGCAGTTACAGGGTCTATAATTCACCCCTCCACTTT	CASSYRVYNSPLHF
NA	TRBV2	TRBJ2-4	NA	TGTGCCAGCAGTGAAGCGCTTGGGGGGATTATAGCCAAAAACATTCAGTACTTC	CASSEALGGIIAKNIQYF
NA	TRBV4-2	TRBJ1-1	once	TGTGCCAGCAGCCAAGCGGTAGAATACACTGAAGCTTTCTTT	CASSQAVEYTEAFF
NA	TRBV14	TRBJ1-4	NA	TGTGCCAGCAGCCCGAAGCTAGGGGTTGGTGAAAAACTGTTTTTT	CASSPKLGVGEKLFF
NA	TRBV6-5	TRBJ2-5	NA	TGTGCCAGCAGTTACCGGTTGCCCCAAGAGACCCAGTACTTC	CASSYRLPQETQYF
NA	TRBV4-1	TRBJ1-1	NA	TGCGCCAGCATGGGGGGTAAAGCTGAAGCTTTCTTT	CASMGGKAEAFF
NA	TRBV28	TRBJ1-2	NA	TGTGCCAGCAGTTTCGAGGGTAGGAGCTATGGCTACACCTTC	CASSFEGRSYGYTF
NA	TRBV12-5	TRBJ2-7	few	TGTGCTAGTGGTCCGGAATCCAGAGGAGCGGTCCTAAGCTCCTACGAGCAGTACTTC	CASGPESRGAVLSSYEQYF
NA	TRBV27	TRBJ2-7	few	TGTGCCAGCAGTTTAGCACAGGGGAGGTACGAGCAGTACTTC	CASSLAQGRYEQYF
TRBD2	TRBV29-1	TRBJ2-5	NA	TGCAGCGTTGCGGGACTAGCGGGAGGGTTGTGGGAGACCCAGTACTTC	CSVAGLAGGLWETQYF
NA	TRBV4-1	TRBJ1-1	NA	TGCGCCAGCAGCCAAGAAAGCCCGGGGACTGAAGCTTTCTTT	CASSQESPGTEAFF
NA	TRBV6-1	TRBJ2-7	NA	TGTGCCAGCAGTGGCGGTGTCTCCTACGAGCAGTACTTC	CASSGGVSYEQYF
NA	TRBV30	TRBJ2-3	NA	TGTGCCTGTACCCCTCCGGGACTCGAGGGCACAGATACGCAGTATTTT	CACTPPGLEGTDTQYF
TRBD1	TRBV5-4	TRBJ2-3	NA	TGTGCCAGCAGCCGGGACAGGGGCATCACAGATACGCAGTATTTT	CASSRDRGITDTQYF
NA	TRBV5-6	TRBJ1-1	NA	TGTGCCAGCAGTCGTCTGAACACTGAAGCTTTCTTT	CASSRLNTEAFF
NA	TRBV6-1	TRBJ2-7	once	TGTGCCAGCAGTGAAGAGGGGCGCTGGATTATTTACGAGCAGTACTTC	CASSEEGRWIIYEQYF
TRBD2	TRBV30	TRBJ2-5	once	TGTGCCTGGAGTGTAGCGGGAGCGTTACAAGAGACCCAGTACTTC	CAWSVAGALQETQYF
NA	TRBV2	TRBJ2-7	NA	TGTGCCAGCGGACGGGAAGACCGTGGCTCCTACGAGCAGTACTTC	CASGREDRGSYEQYF
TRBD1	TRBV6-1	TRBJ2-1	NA	TGTGCCAGCAGTGTTTTTACAGGGGCCGGCAATGAGCAGTTCTTC	CASSVFTGAGNEQFF
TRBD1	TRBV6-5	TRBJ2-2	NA	TGTGCCAGCAGTTACTTCGGGACAGCTAACACCGGGGAGCTGTTTTTT	CASSYFGTANTGELFF
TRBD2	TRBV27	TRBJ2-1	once	TGTGCCAGCAGTTTTGGACTAGCGGGAGGCAATGAGCAGTTCTTC	CASSFGLAGGNEQFF
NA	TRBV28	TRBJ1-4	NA	TGTGCCAGCACCCAATTGAGGAGCCTGAATGAAAAACTGTTTTTT	CASTQLRSLNEKLFF
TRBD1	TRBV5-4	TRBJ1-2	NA	TGTGCCAGCAGCTTTGACAGGGTGGCAGGGTATGGCTACACCTTC	CASSFDRVAGYGYTF
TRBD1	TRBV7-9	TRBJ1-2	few	TGTGCCAGCAGCTTAGGAACAGGGGGCTATGGCTACACCTTC	CASSLGTGGYGYTF
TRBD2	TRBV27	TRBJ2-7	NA	TGTGCCAGCAGTTTAATCCCCGGGACTAGCGGACTCTACGAGCAGTACTTC	CASSLIPGTSGLYEQYF
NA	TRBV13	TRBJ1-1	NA	TGTGCCAGCAGCCAAGGGGCCAGTATTGAAGCTTTCTTT	CASSQGASIEAFF
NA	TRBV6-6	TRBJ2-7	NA	TGTGCCAGCAGTTATGGGGCCCCCCAGGACGAGCAGTACTTC	CASSYGAPQDEQYF
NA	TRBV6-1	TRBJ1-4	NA	TGTGCCAGCAGTGAATATTACAGGGTAACCGCAACTAATGAAAAACTGTTTTTT	CASSEYYRVTATNEKLFF
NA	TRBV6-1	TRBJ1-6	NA	TGTGCCAGCACCAGGGGCCCCAATTCACCCCTCCACTTT	CASTRGPNSPLHF
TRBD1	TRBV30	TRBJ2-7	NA	TGTGCCTGGAGCACCGGGACAGGGACCATGTACTTC	CAWSTGTGTMYF
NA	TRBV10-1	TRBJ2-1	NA	TGCGCCAGCAGTGAGTCGAGGGTCTCTGGCGTCAATGAGCAGTTCTTC	CASSESRVSGVNEQFF
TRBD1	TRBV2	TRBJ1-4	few	TGTGCCAGCAGCACAGGGGGGAAGGATGAAAAACTGTTTTTT	CASSTGGKDEKLFF
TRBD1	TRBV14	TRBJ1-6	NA	TGTGCCAGCAGCCAACAGGGGGCAGGGAATTCACCCCTCCACTTT	CASSQQGAGNSPLHF
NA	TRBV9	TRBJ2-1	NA	TGTGCCAGCAGCGTCTCGGGGTTGGATTACAATGAGCAGTTCTTC	CASSVSGLDYNEQFF